The following is a T cell receptor beta chain sequence with its context. The sample belongs to a study of blood T cell repertoires in COVID-19. Study in general: Material from acute and convalescent COVID-19 was sourced from the United States, Italy and Spain. PBMCs, B-cell-depleted T cells, or T cells were the source of the cDNA or gDNA that made up the material.

Study processing details: Amplifying reference gene primers gave estimates of nucleated cell counts. Using immunoSEQ multiplex PCR, the repertoire was profiled, and TCRdb retains in-frame clones only, with some absent. The V and J calls and clone size come from that table; D and trimming were worked out from the DNA. Among approximately 230,000 clones, more than 60% were seen once, and the ten largest hold over 3%. V was trimmed by 4 bases and J by 2 bases, leaving 14 bases between them. CDR1 SEHNR and CDR2 FQNEAQ come from the germline V gene (reference sequence). This CDR3 is built from 15 residues.

Sequenced: peripheral blood. This chain uses TRBV7-9 with TRBJ2-5, with D possibly matching TRBD2 (6 bases). This receptor was obtained from a woman aged 40 to 49 with active or convalescent COVID-19. The DNA for the CDR3 is TGTGCCAGCAGCTCCCCCCGACGGGAGCAAGAGACCCAGTACTTC. Translating it yields CASSSPRREQETQYF.